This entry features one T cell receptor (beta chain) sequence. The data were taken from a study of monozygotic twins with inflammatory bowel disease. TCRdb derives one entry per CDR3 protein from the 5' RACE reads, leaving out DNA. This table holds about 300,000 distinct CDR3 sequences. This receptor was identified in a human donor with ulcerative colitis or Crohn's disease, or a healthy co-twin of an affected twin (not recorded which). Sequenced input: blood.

Here the CDR3 reads CSVRPRTDSPLHF. The J gene is TRBJ1-6, the V gene TRBV29-1; lacking DNA, the TRBD1 call made by TCRdb goes unchecked. The germline gives CDR1 SQVTM, CDR2 ANQGSEA. The CDR3 has 13 residues. The full variable domain, completed using reference TRBV29-1 and TRBJ1-6, is SAVISQKPSRDICQRGTSLTIQCQVDSQVTMMFWYRQQPGQSLTLIATANQGSEATYESGFVIDKFPISRPNLTFSTLTVSNMSPEDSSIYLCSVRPRTDSPLHFGNGTRLTVT.